One sample yielded the 20 T cell receptor beta chains listed below, sequenced in a study of control samples from healthy donors and cancer patients (TCRdb year 2020). The library was generated by the immunoSEQ multiplex PCR assay. TCRdb holds this immuneACCESS table with in-frame rearrangements only. Some clones are missing; in checked studies, unresolved V genes explain under half, and the rest has no known cause. Across this sample there are some 140,000 clones, with 80% to 95% seen only once. In total, the top ten clones hold approximately 10% of the sample. The sample consisted of blood. The receptors were gathered from a man aged 30 to 45 in good health.

This chain links TRBV11-2 with TRBJ2-3, with no clear D. Per germline, CDR1 SGHAT and CDR2 FQNNGV. V lost 1 base to trimming and J lost 11 bases, with 10 bases between them. The CDR3 extends over 12 amino acids. The CDR3 sequence: CASSLGPVVQYF. The DNA for the CDR3 is TGTGCCAGCAGCTTAGGGCCAGTGGTGCAGTATTTT.

The chain is built from TRBV12-3 or TRBV12-4 and TRBJ2-5; TRBD1 agrees at 7 bases. Trimming removed 7 bases from V and 4 bases from J; junction bases left unmatched: 3. This CDR3 has 12 amino acids. The CDR3 sequence is CASTRGRETQYF. CDR3 DNA: TGTGCCAGCACCAGGGGGAGAGAGACCCAGTACTTC.

The chain recombines TRBV6-6 with TRBJ2-5; TRBD2 matches at 13 bases. Germline CDR1 is MNHNY and CDR2 is SVGAGI (reference sequence). With 8 bases clipped from V and 5 bases from J, the junction kept 8 bases outside the gene matches. There are 15 residues in the CDR3. The CDR3 nucleotides read TGTGCCAGCTTGAGACTAGCGGGAGGTGCGGAGACCCAGTACTTC. Amino acids: CASLRLAGGAETQYF.

The rearrangement uses TRBV5-4 and TRBJ2-5; D possibly uses TRBD1 or TRBD2 (5 bases each). With 0 bases removed from V and 7 bases from J, the gap between germline ends came to 19 bases. This CDR3 comprises 16 residues. CDR1 SGHNT and CDR2 YYREEE come from the germline V gene (reference sequence). DNA for the CDR3: TGTGCCAGCAGCTTGGAGGGGAGAGGGTACAGTGTGACCCAGTACTTC. Its translation: CASSLEGRGYSVTQYF.

Worth noting for this clone: The sample holds other DNA sequences that translate to the same CDR3. The J gene is TRBJ2-7, the V gene TRBV7-9; 8 bases fit TRBD1. CDR3 length: 16 residues. Germline V gives CDR1 SEHNR, CDR2 FQNEAQ (reference sequence). The V segment lost 4 bases and the J segment 2 bases; nucleotides outside the gene matches: 10. The CDR3 is CASSSLGQGPAYEQYF. CDR3 DNA sequence: TGTGCCAGCAGCTCGTTAGGACAGGGACCAGCCTACGAGCAGTACTTC. The variable domain in full, with the rest retrieved from reference TRBV7-9 and TRBJ2-7, is DTGVSQNPRHKITKRGQNVTFRCDPISEHNRLYWYRQTLGQGPEFLTYFQNEAQLEKSRLLSDRFSAERPKGSFSTLEIQRTEQGDSAMYLCASSSLGQGPAYEQYFGPGTRLTVT.

This rearrangement joins TRBV7-2 to TRBJ2-7, with TRBD2 matching over 7 bases. Per the germline V gene, CDR1 is SGHTA and CDR2 is FQGNSA. The CDR3 loop spans 14 amino acids. V was pared by 3 bases and J by 4 bases, with 6 bases of the junction left unmatched. The CDR3 loop reads CASSFGNSGYEQYF. The DNA of the CDR3 is TGTGCCAGCAGCTTTGGTAATAGCGGGTACGAGCAGTACTTC.

The rearrangement links TRBV30 to TRBJ1-2; D unresolved. Germline CDR1 GTSNPN, CDR2 SVGIG (reference sequence). This CDR3 has 14 amino acids. Trimming stripped 5 bases from V and 4 bases from J, with 17 bases between. As DNA, the CDR3 is TGTGCCTGGGATTTAGGACCCATGGCCTATGGCTACACCTTC. This sequence encodes CAWDLGPMAYGYTF.

The V gene is TRBV30, the J gene TRBJ1-3; possibly TRBD1 for D (5 bases). V dropped 3 bases and J dropped 0 bases, with 15 bases sitting between them. The CDR3 is 16 residues long. Per germline, CDR1 GTSNPN and CDR2 SVGIG (reference sequence). Written as DNA, the CDR3 is TGTGCCTGGAGGGGGAGGACATGGGGCTCTGGAAACACCATATATTTT. This gives the protein CAWRGRTWGSGNTIYF.

DNA of the CDR3: TGTGCCAGCAGCTTACGGGGCGGCGGAAACACCATATATTTT. This gives the protein CASSLRGGGNTIYF. The chain carries TRBV7-2 and TRBJ1-3; perhaps TRBD1 as D (5 bases). This CDR3 comprises 14 residues. The germline CDR1 and CDR2 sequences are SGHTA and FQGNSA. Trimming left V 2 bases short and J 4 bases short, with 9 bases between.

The V gene is TRBV3-1 (or the pseudogene TRBV3-2), the J gene TRBJ2-4; a weak D match, TRBD1 (6 bases). V lost 3 bases and J lost 5, with 8 bases in between. The CDR3 sequence is 13 residues long. CDR1 and CDR2 (germline): LGHDT, YNNKEL (reference sequence). This CDR3 is CASSHRTENIQYF. The CDR3 DNA follows: TGTGCCAGCAGCCACCGGACAGAAAACATTCAGTACTTC.

The rearrangement uses TRBV20-1 and TRBJ1-2, with no clear D. CDR1 and CDR2 (germline): DFQATT, SNEGSKA (reference sequence). CDR3 length equals 14 residues. V shed 3 bases and J shed 4 bases, with 15 bases lying between them. The CDR3 DNA is TGCAGTGCTAGTGGCACCAGCGTAACCTATGGCTACACCTTC. Translation gives CSASGTSVTYGYTF.

The CDR3 nucleotides are TGTGCCTGGAGTCGTAGGGAGGGGGCGATTAGTGGCTACACCTTC. This translates into CAWSRREGAISGYTF. The gene calls are TRBV30 and TRBJ1-2; 7 positions agree with TRBD1. Germline V gene sequence: CDR1 GTSNPN, CDR2 SVGIG (reference sequence). Trimming took 2 bases from V and 7 from J; bases not matched to a gene: 13. The CDR3 totals 15 residues.

V is TRBV2 and J is TRBJ2-7; TRBD2 matches 12 bases. The CDR3 contains 18 residues. V dropped 3 bases and J dropped 0; count of bases not matched to a gene: 9. CDR1 is SNHLY and CDR2 is FYNNEI in the germline V gene. The CDR3 reads CASSDWGLAGYASYEQYF. The CDR3 coding sequence is TGTGCCAGCAGTGATTGGGGACTAGCGGGCTATGCCTCCTACGAGCAGTACTTC.

This chain uses TRBV7-2 with TRBJ2-7; D uncertain. The CDR3 consists of 13 residues. Trimming took off 3 bases at V and 7 bases at J, with 13 bases between the two ends. The germline V gene encodes CDR1 SGHTA and CDR2 FQGNSA. CDR3 amino acids: CASSLRPPGEQYF. In DNA, the CDR3 is TGTGCCAGCAGCTTGCGGCCCCCCGGGGAGCAGTACTTC.

The genes are TRBV7-2 and TRBJ2-5; TRBD2 matches at 11 bases. CDR1 and CDR2 from the germline V gene are SGHTA and FQGNSA. V gave up 2 bases and J gave up 1 base; unmatched junction bases: 3. The CDR3 runs 16 residues. CDR3 DNA sequence: TGTGCCAGCAGCTTACTAGCGGGAGGAGGCCAAGAGACCCAGTACTTC. Protein product: CASSLLAGGGQETQYF.

The rearrangement joins TRBV9 to TRBJ2-1; tentative D call: TRBD1 (6 bases). V lost 4 bases and J 8 bases, leaving 16 bases between the germline ends. The germline gives CDR1 SGDLS, CDR2 YYNGEE. This CDR3 has 14 amino acids. This CDR3 reads CASSKAGVLDEQFF. In DNA, the CDR3 is TGTGCCAGCAGCAAGGCAGGGGTCTTGGATGAGCAGTTCTTC.

CDR3 DNA: TGTGCCAGCAGCGTAAGGAGCTCCTATAATTCACCCCTCCACTTT. Residues: CASSVRSSYNSPLHF. This chain connects TRBV14 to TRBJ1-6, with no clear D. Trimming took 5 bases from V and 0 from J, leaving 8 bases between them. The germline CDR1 and CDR2 sequences are SGHDN and FVKESK. The CDR3 is 15 amino acids.

The J gene is TRBJ1-6, the V gene TRBV30; no definite D call. Germline values: CDR1 GTSNPN, CDR2 SVGIG (reference sequence). CDR3 length: 12 amino acids. The V end was cut by 4 bases, the J end by 8 bases, with 9 bases between. The CDR3 sequence: CAWTQDYSPLHF. CDR3 DNA sequence: TGTGCCTGGACCCAAGACTATTCACCCCTCCACTTT.

About this clone: The germline gene is not matched at one end of the junction; a read error may be the cause. V usage is TRBV6-4 and J usage is TRBJ2-4; D is unclear. There are 13 residues in the CDR3. Germline CDR1 MRHNA, CDR2 SNTAGT. CDR3 region: CASSDISATNKDF. The CDR3 DNA sequence: TGTGCCAGCAGTGACATCTCCGCGACAAACAAGGACTTC.

The chain uses TRBV7-9 and TRBJ1-3, with 7 bases matching TRBD1. J gave up 1 base and V 4 bases, and 10 bases lay outside the gene matches. Germline assignment: CDR1 SEHNR and CDR2 FQNEAQ (reference sequence). The CDR3 length is 17 residues. In DNA form, the CDR3 reads TGTGCCAGCAGCTCGTTCGGACAGGATGGGTCTGGAAACACCATATATTTT. Translated, it gives CASSSFGQDGSGNTIYF.